This is a list of T cell receptor beta chains from one sample in a study of T cell changes during pregnancy in multiple sclerosis. The method was immunoSEQ multiplex PCR; TCRdb's version includes in-frame clones alone and lacks a portion of them. The sample lists about 19,000 clones, over 80% occurring once. Material: CD8+ T cells from peripheral blood mononuclear cells, obtained after pregnancy. The receptors originated from a female donor in good health, enrolled as a control in a pregnancy study. Each CDR3 is given with its conserved first and last residue. D genes are given only for firm matches. Clone size is not always given. Where it is, it says once, few, many or a class for expanded clones.

-	TRBV29-1	TRBD1	TRBJ1-1	CSVLDREDTEAFF	TGCAGCGTTCTGGACAGGGAGGACACTGAAGCTTTCTTT
once	TRBV4-1	-	TRBJ1-3	CAGSQDRGKGNTIYF	TGCGCCGGCAGCCAAGATAGAGGGAAAGGAAACACCATATATTTT
-	TRBV6-6	-	TRBJ1-1	CASRPEGQLNTEAFF	TGTGCCAGCAGACCTGAAGGACAGTTGAACACTGAAGCTTTCTTT
-	TRBV7-9	TRBD1	TRBJ1-2	CASSGDREDYGYTF	TGTGCCAGCAGCGGGGACAGGGAGGACTATGGCTACACCTTC
-	TRBV19	TRBD1	TRBJ2-6	CASGQGETGANVLTF	TGTGCCAGCGGACAGGGGGAGACTGGGGCCAACGTCCTGACTTTC
few	TRBV7-2	TRBD2	TRBJ2-3	CASSSYTRGGSDTQYF	TGTGCCAGCAGCTCCTATACGCGGGGGGGGTCAGATACGCAGTATTTT
-	TRBV11-2	TRBD1	TRBJ1-6	CASSQDRGLFNSPLHF	TGTGCCAGCAGCCAGGACAGGGGGCTATTTAATTCACCCCTCCACTTT
-	TRBV27	TRBD1	TRBJ1-2	CASRSLQGNYGYTF	TGTGCCAGCAGGTCCCTACAGGGGAACTATGGCTACACCTTC
-	TRBV6-4	-	TRBJ2-3	CASSDNGESDTQYF	TGTGCCAGCAGTGACAACGGGGAATCAGATACGCAGTATTTT
-	TRBV7-9	TRBD2	TRBJ2-5	CASSFERGQETQYF	TGTGCCAGCAGCTTCGAGCGGGGCCAAGAGACCCAGTACTTC
once	TRBV14	-	TRBJ2-3	CASSQPNREPDTQYF	TGTGCCAGCAGCCAACCGAACAGGGAGCCAGATACGCAGTATTTT
-	TRBV7-9	TRBD1	TRBJ2-3	CASSLADRGRTFADTQYF	TGTGCCAGCAGCTTAGCCGACAGGGGACGAACTTTCGCAGATACGCAGTATTTT
-	TRBV4-3	TRBD1	TRBJ2-7	CASSPDRGWSYEQYF	TGCGCCAGCAGCCCGGACAGGGGTTGGTCCTACGAGCAGTACTTC
-	TRBV7-3	-	TRBJ2-1	CASSPTTFNNEQFF	TGTGCCAGCAGCCCGACTACATTCAACAATGAGCAGTTCTTC
-	TRBV30	-	TRBJ1-3	CAWSRTLGNTIYF	TGTGCCTGGAGTAGGACACTTGGAAACACCATATATTTT
-	TRBV6-1	-	TRBJ1-1	CASSELSEIVFRGFNTEAFF	TGTGCCAGCAGTGAATTATCGGAGATTGTGTTTAGGGGCTTCAACACTGAAGCTTTCTTT
-	TRBV11-3	-	TRBJ1-4	CASSLRALSVNEKLFF	TGTGCCAGCAGCTTACGTGCATTGAGCGTCAATGAAAAACTGTTTTTT
once	TRBV5-6	-	TRBJ2-7	CASSLVGGPRYEQYF	TGTGCCAGCAGCTTGGTGGGGGGGCCGCGGTACGAGCAGTACTTC
-	TRBV5-6	-	TRBJ2-4	CASSLGMDRLAKNIQYF	TGTGCCAGCAGCTTGGGGATGGACAGACTAGCCAAAAACATTCAGTACTTC
-	TRBV4-3	TRBD2	TRBJ2-7	CASSSTSGDHSYEQYF	TGCGCCAGCAGCTCGACTAGCGGGGACCACTCCTACGAGCAGTACTTC
-	TRBV4-1	-	TRBJ2-5	CASSQAVMGRETQYF	TGCGCCAGCAGCCAAGCGGTGATGGGGCGGGAGACCCAGTACTTC
once	TRBV7-9	TRBD1	TRBJ2-5	CASSSGQTQETQYF	TGTGCCAGCAGCTCGGGACAGACACAAGAGACCCAGTACTTC
-	TRBV19	TRBD1	TRBJ2-3	CASSLDRGWTDTQYF	TGTGCCAGTAGTCTCGACAGGGGTTGGACAGATACGCAGTATTTT
-	TRBV19	TRBD1	TRBJ1-2	CASSMGSWGQGAYGYTF	TGTGCCAGTAGTATGGGATCCTGGGGACAGGGGGCCTATGGCTACACCTTC
once	TRBV7-8	TRBD1	TRBJ1-5	CASSSDRVSNQPQHF	TGTGCCAGCAGCTCGGACAGGGTTAGCAATCAGCCCCAGCATTTT
-	TRBV9	-	TRBJ1-1	CASSVEGRGFNGDTEAFF	TGTGCCAGCAGCGTAGAAGGCCGGGGTTTCAACGGGGACACTGAAGCTTTCTTT
-	TRBV6-1	-	TRBJ2-6	CASSETGTGANVLTF	TGTGCCAGCAGTGAAACGGGTACCGGGGCCAACGTCCTGACTTTC
-	TRBV7-9	-	TRBJ1-2	CASSPGSLGYTF	TGTGCCAGCAGCCCAGGGTCGTTGGGCTACACCTTC
-	TRBV5-8	TRBD1	TRBJ2-1	CASSSRWDREFHNEQFF	TGTGCCAGCAGCTCACGCTGGGACAGGGAATTCCACAATGAGCAGTTCTTC
-	TRBV27	-	TRBJ2-7	CASSLLGTSYSYEQYF	TGTGCCAGCAGTCTCCTAGGGACATCCTACTCCTACGAGCAGTACTTC
-	TRBV27	TRBD1	TRBJ1-5	CASSLLGQANQPQHF	TGTGCCAGCAGTTTATTGGGACAGGCCAATCAGCCCCAGCATTTT